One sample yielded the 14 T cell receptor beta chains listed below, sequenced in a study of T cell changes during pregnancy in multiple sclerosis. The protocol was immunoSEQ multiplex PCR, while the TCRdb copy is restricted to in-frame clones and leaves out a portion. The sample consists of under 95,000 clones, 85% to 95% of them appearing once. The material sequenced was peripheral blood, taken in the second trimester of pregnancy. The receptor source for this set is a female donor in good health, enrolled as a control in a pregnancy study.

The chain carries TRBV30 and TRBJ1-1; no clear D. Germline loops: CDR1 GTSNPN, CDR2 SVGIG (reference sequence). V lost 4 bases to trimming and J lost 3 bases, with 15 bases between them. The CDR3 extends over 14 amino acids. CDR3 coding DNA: TGTGCCTGGATTTACTTTCTACCACACACTGAAGCTTTCTTT. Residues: CAWIYFLPHTEAFF.

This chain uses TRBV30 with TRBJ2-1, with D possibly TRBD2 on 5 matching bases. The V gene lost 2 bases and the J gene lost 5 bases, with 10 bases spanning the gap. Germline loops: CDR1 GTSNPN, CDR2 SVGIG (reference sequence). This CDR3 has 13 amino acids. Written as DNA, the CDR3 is TGTGCCTGGAGTCGTAGGCGGGACAATGAGCAGTTCTTC. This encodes CAWSRRRDNEQFF.

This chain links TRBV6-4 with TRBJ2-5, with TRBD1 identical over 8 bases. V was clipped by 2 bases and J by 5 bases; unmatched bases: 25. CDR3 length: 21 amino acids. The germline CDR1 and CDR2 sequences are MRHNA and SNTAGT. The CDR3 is CASSDPRRPRQGPLNCETQYF. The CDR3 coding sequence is TGTGCCAGCAGTGACCCCCGACGGCCTAGACAGGGGCCACTCAATTGCGAGACCCAGTACTTC.

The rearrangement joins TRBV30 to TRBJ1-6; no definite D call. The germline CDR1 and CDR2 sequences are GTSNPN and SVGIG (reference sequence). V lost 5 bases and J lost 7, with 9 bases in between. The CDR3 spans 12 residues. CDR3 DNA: TGTGCCTGGGCGAGGGTAAATTCACCCCTCCACTTT. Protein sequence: CAWARVNSPLHF.

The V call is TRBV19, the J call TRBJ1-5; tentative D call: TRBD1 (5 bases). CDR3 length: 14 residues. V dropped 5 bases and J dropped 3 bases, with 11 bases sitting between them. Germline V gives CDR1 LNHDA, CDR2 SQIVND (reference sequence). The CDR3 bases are TGTGCCAGTAGTTGGGGCCCAGCCAATCAGCCCCAGCATTTT. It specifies CASSWGPANQPQHF.

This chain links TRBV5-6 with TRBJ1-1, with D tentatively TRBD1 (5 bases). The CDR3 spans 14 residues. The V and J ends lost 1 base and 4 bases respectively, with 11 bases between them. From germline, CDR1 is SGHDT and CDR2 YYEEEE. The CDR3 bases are TGTGCCAGCAGCTTGTTAGGGGAGGGCACTGAAGCTTTCTTT. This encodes CASSLLGEGTEAFF.

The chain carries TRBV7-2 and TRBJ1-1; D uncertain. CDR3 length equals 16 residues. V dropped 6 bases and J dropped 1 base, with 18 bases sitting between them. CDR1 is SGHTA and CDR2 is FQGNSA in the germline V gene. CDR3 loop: CASSVSWTGANTEAFF. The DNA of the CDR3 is TGTGCCAGCAGTGTTTCTTGGACGGGAGCGAACACTGAAGCTTTCTTT.

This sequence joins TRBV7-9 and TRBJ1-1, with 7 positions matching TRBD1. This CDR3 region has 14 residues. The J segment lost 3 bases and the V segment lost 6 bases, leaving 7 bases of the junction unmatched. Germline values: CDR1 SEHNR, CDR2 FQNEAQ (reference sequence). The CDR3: CASRPQGGHTEAFF. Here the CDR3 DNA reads TGTGCCAGCAGACCTCAGGGGGGTCACACTGAAGCTTTCTTT. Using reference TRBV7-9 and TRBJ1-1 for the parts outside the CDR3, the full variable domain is DTGVSQNPRHKITKRGQNVTFRCDPISEHNRLYWYRQTLGQGPEFLTYFQNEAQLEKSRLLSDRFSAERPKGSFSTLEIQRTEQGDSAMYLCASRPQGGHTEAFFGQGTRLTVV.

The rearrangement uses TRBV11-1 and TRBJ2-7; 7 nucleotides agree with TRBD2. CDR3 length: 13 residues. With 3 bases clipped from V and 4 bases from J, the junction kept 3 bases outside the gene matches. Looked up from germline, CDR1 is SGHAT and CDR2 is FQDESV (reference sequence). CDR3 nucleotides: TGTGCCAGCAGCTTGTCCGGGGGGTACGAGCAGTACTTC. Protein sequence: CASSLSGGYEQYF.

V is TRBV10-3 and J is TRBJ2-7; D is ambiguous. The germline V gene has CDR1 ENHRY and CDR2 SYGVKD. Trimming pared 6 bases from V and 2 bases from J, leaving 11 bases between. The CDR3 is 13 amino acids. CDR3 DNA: TGTGCCATCAGCGATAGTATCACCTACGAGCAGTACTTC. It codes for CAISDSITYEQYF.

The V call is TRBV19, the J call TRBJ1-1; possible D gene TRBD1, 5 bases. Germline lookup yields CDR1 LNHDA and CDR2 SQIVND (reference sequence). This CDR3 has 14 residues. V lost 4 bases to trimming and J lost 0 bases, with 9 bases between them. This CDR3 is CASSTQAMNTEAFF. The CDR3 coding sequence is TGTGCCAGTAGTACACAGGCCATGAACACTGAAGCTTTCTTT. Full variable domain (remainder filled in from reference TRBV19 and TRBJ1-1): DGGITQSPKYLFRKEGQNVTLSCEQNLNHDAMYWYRQDPGQGLRLIYYSQIVNDFQKGDIAEGYSVSREKKESFPLTVTSAQKNPTAFYLCASSTQAMNTEAFFGQGTRLTVV.

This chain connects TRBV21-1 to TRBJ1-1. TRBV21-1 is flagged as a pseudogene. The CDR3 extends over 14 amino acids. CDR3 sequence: CASPMGGLDTEAFF. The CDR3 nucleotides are TGTGCCAGCCCTATGGGAGGGTTGGACACTGAAGCTTTCTTT.

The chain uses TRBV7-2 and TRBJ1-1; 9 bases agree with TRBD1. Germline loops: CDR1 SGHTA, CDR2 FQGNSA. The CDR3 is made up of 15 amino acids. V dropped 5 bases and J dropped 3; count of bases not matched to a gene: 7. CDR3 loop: CASSPRTGAYTEAFF. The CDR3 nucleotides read TGTGCCAGCAGCCCAAGGACAGGGGCATACACTGAAGCTTTCTTT.

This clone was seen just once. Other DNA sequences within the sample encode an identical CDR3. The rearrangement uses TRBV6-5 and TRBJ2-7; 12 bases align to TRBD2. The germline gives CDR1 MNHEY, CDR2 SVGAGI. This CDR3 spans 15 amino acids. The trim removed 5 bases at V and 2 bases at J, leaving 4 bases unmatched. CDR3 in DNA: TGTGCCAGCAGTCTAACTAGCGGGGGGACCTACGAGCAGTACTTC. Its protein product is CASSLTSGGTYEQYF.